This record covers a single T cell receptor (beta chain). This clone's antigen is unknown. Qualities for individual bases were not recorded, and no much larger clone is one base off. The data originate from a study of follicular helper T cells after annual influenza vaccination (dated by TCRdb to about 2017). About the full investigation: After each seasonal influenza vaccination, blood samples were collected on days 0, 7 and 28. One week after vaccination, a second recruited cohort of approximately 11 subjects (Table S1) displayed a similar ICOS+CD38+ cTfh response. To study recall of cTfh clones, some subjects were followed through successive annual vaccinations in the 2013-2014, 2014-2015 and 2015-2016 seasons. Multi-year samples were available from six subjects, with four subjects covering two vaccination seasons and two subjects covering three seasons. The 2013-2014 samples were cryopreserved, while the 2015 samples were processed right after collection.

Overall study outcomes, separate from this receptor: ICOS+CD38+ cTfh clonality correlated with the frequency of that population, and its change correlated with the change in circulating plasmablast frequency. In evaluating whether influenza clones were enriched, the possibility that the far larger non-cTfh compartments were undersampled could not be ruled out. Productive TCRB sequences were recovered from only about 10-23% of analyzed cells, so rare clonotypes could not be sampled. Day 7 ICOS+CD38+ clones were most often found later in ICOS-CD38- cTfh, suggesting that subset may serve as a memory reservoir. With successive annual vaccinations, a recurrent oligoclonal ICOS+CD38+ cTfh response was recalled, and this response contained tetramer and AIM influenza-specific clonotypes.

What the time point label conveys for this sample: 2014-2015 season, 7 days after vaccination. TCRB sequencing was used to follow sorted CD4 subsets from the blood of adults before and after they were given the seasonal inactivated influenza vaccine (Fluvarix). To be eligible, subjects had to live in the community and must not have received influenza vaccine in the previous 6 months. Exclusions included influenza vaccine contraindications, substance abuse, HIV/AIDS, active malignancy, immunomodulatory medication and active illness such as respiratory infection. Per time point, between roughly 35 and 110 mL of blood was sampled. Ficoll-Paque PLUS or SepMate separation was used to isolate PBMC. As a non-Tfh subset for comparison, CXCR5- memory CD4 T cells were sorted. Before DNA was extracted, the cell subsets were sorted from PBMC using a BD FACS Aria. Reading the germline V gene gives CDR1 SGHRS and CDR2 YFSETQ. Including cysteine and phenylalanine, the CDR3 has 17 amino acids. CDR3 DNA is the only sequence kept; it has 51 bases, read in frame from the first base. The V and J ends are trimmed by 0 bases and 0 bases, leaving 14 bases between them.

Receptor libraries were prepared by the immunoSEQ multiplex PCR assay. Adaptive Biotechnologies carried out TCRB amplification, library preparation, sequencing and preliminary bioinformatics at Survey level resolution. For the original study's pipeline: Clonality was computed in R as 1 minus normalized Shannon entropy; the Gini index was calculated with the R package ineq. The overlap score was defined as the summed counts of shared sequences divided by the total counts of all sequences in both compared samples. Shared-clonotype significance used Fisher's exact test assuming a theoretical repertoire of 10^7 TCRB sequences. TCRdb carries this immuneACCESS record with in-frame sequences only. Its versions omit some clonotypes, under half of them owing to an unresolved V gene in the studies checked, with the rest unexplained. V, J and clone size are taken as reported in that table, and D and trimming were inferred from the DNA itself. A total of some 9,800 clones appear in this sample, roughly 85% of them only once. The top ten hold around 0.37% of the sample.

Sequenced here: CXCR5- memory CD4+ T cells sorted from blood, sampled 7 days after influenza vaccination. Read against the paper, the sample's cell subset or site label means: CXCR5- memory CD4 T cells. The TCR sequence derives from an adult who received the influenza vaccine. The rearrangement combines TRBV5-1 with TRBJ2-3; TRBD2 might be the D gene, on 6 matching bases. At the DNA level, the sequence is TGCGCCAGCAGCTTGGTCCCGGGGGTGACTAGCACAGATACGCAGTATTTT. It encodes CASSLVPGVTSTDTQYF.